Following are 14 T cell receptor beta chains from one sample sequenced in a study of cytomegalovirus exposure and HLA in healthy donors. Amplification used 60 Vbeta primers and 13 Jbeta primers. The repertoire was sequenced with immunoSEQ multiplex PCR; TCRdb's copy has only in-frame clones and lacks some. The profile shows 150,000 to 200,000 clones, roughly four fifths of them singletons. Sequencing was carried out using PBMCs. The origin of the receptors is a woman between 45 and 65 years old in good health and CMV-seropositive.

The V call is TRBV6-6, the J call TRBJ1-2, with D maybe TRBD1 (6 bases). This CDR3 has 14 amino acids. The V end was cut by 1 base, the J end by 5 bases, with 11 bases between. Germline assignment: CDR1 MNHNY and CDR2 SVGAGI (reference sequence). The CDR3 reads CASSYFGGRYGYTF. The DNA for the CDR3 is TGTGCCAGCAGTTACTTTGGGGGCCGGTATGGCTACACCTTC.

This clone appeared a few times. For the CDR3, the DNA is TGTGCCAGTAGACGGACAGGGGATAATCAGCCCCAGCATTTT. Its protein is CASRRTGDNQPQHF. The rearrangement uses TRBV19 and TRBJ1-5; 9 bases are a match to TRBD1. The CDR3 is made up of 14 amino acids. The junction had 4 bases not matched to a gene; V was cut back by 6 bases and J by 4 bases. The germline CDR1 and CDR2 sequences are LNHDA and SQIVND (reference sequence).

J is TRBJ2-1 and V is TRBV10-1; 13 nucleotides line up with TRBD2. The CDR3 is 14 amino acids. CDR1 WNHNN and CDR2 SYGVQD come from the germline V gene (reference sequence). J lost 15 bases, V lost 2 bases, and 7 bases had no gene match. CDR3 residues: CASSEGLAGAMRFF. The DNA of the CDR3 is TGCGCCAGCAGTGAGGGACTAGCGGGGGCCATGCGGTTCTTC.

The chain recombines TRBV4-1 with TRBJ2-7; 8 bases match TRBD2. The germline V gene has CDR1 MGHRA and CDR2 YSYEKL. After removal of 3 bases from V and 4 bases from J, the junction contained 5 bases not matched to a gene. The CDR3 sequence is 14 residues long. CDR3 protein: CASSQLAGLYEQYF. CDR3 in DNA: TGCGCCAGCAGCCAGTTAGCGGGATTGTACGAGCAGTACTTC.

This clone was detected a few times. The chain joins TRBV2 to TRBJ2-5; 7 bases are a match to TRBD1. V shed 7 bases, J shed 4 bases, and the junction held 15 bases outside the gene matches. This CDR3 contains 16 residues. CDR1 SNHLY and CDR2 FYNNEI come from the germline V gene. The CDR3 loop is CASKGYRGQMGETQYF. For the CDR3, the DNA is TGTGCCAGCAAAGGGTACAGGGGACAAATGGGAGAGACCCAGTACTTC.

V gene TRBV7-9 combines with J gene TRBJ2-2; D is perhaps TRBD2 (5 bases). Looked up from germline, CDR1 is SEHNR and CDR2 is FQNEAQ (reference sequence). V was trimmed by 2 bases and J by 3 bases, leaving 10 bases between them. This CDR3 region has 15 residues. Written as DNA, the CDR3 is TGTGCCAGCAGCTTATCTTCAGCGGACACCGGGGAGCTGTTTTTT. Translation gives CASSLSSADTGELFF.

This rearrangement joins TRBV6-1 to TRBJ2-7; 10 bases match TRBD2. CDR1 is MNHNS, CDR2 SASEGT, per germline. The V segment lost 4 bases and the J segment 2 bases; nucleotides outside the gene matches: 5. This CDR3 contains 15 residues. CDR3 amino acids: CASSVGLADAYEQYF. In nucleotides, the CDR3 is TGTGCCAGCAGTGTAGGACTAGCGGACGCCTACGAGCAGTACTTC.

The chain combines TRBV14 with TRBJ2-7; 7 nucleotides line up with TRBD2. J gave up 7 bases and V 3 bases, and 15 bases lay outside the gene matches. CDR1 and CDR2 (germline): SGHDN, FVKESK. The CDR3 loop spans 16 amino acids. The CDR3 loop is CASSQRGTRGGKEQYF. The CDR3 DNA sequence: TGTGCCAGCAGCCAGCGGGGGACTCGTGGGGGTAAAGAGCAGTACTTC.

This clone has just a few counts. This chain links TRBV6-1 with TRBJ1-2; D gene unclear. CDR1 MNHNS and CDR2 SASEGT come from the germline V gene. The CDR3 covers 12 residues. V lost 3 bases to trimming and J lost 9 bases, with 11 bases between them. The DNA for the CDR3 is TGTGCCAGCAGTGAGGTTCCCGGGAGCTACACCTTC. It specifies CASSEVPGSYTF.

The rearrangement links TRBV5-4 to TRBJ2-3; TRBD2 might be the D (6 bases). V was clipped by 2 bases and J by 0 bases, with 10 bases between them. The germline V gene encodes CDR1 SGHNT and CDR2 YYREEE (reference sequence). The length of the CDR3 is 15 residues. CDR3 amino acids: CASSLKRASTDTQYF. In DNA form, the CDR3 reads TGTGCCAGCAGCTTAAAGCGGGCTAGCACAGATACGCAGTATTTT.

The gene calls are TRBV29-1 and TRBJ2-2, with D uncertain. Per the germline V gene, CDR1 is SQVTM and CDR2 is ANQGSEA. Trimming stripped 5 bases from V and 5 bases from J, with 12 bases between. This CDR3 is built from 13 residues. CDR3 in amino acids: CSVLYPRTGELFF. Written as DNA, the CDR3 is TGCAGCGTTCTATACCCGAGGACCGGGGAGCTGTTTTTT.

This clone was seen a few times. The chain has TRBV7-6 and TRBJ2-7; possibly TRBD2 for D (5 bases). The germline CDR1 and CDR2 sequences are SGHVS and FNYEAQ. The CDR3 spans 18 residues. V lost 1 base, J lost 0 bases, and 19 bases lay in between. The CDR3 DNA follows: TGTGCCAGCAGCTTAGGCCACCGGGGAGCAGTAGGCTCCTACGAGCAGTACTTC. Translating gives CASSLGHRGAVGSYEQYF.

The chain couples TRBV15 to TRBJ1-2, with D unresolved. Germline loops: CDR1 LNHNV, CDR2 YYDKDF (reference sequence). V shed 0 bases and J shed 0 bases, with 14 bases lying between them. The CDR3 totals 17 residues. CDR3 residues: CATSRDWGGRANYGYTF. The CDR3 DNA is TGTGCCACCAGCAGAGATTGGGGAGGGAGAGCTAACTATGGCTACACCTTC.

The rearrangement uses TRBV7-9 and TRBJ2-7; TRBD2 agrees at 7 bases. Germline CDR1 is SEHNR and CDR2 is FQNEAQ (reference sequence). V lost 2 bases, J lost 0 bases, and 4 bases stayed unmatched. The CDR3 runs to 15 residues. The DNA for the CDR3 is TGTGCCAGCAGCTTAAGCGGGACCTACTCCTACGAGCAGTACTTC. Residues: CASSLSGTYSYEQYF.